This T cell receptor beta chain was retrieved from a study of Graves' ophthalmopathy and Graves' hyperthyroidism. Overall study results and limits: For predicting ophthalmopathy progression, the model had about 66% sensitivity and approximately 77% specificity.

TCR beta CDR3 regions were amplified from RNA transcripts. HTBI primers served in a first-round RT-PCR, which a second-round multiplex PCR followed. TCRdb itself ran the multiplex PCR reads through MiXCR, one entry per CDR3 protein. The data show over a million distinct CDR3 sequences, less than 45% seen once. Remarks on this clonotype: Its matching antigen is unknown.

This CDR3 spans 13 amino acids. Germline CDR1 reads SQVTM; CDR2 reads ANQGSEA. V gave up 1 base and J gave up 6 bases, with 13 bases separating them. The sequence came from an adult man with Graves' hyperthyroidism. The specimen was peripheral blood or thyroid tissue (not recorded which). The chain uses TRBV29-1 and TRBJ2-7; D uncertain. CDR3 sequence reads: CSVEGPTAREQYF. The CDR3 nucleotides are TGCAGCGTTGAAGGCCCTACGGCTCGCGAGCAGTACTTC.